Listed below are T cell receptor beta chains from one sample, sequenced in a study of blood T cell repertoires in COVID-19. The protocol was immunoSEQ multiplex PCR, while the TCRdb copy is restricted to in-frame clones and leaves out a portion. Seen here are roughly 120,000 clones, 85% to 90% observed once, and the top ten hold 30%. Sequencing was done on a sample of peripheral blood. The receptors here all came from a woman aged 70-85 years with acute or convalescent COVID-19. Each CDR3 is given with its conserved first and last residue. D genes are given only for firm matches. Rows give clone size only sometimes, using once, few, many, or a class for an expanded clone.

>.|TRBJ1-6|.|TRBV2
CASRAWTDSSPLHF
TGTGCCAGCAGAGCTTGGACAGACAGTTCACCCCTCCACTTT
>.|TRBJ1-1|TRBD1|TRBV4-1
CASSQPKTGTNTEAFF
TGCGCCAGCAGCCAACCGAAGACAGGGACGAACACTGAAGCTTTCTTT
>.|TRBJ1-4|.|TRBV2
CASSYPEKFNEKLFF
TGTGCCAGCAGTTACCCAGAAAAATTTAATGAAAAACTGTTTTTT
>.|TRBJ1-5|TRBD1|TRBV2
CASRKSGGADQPQHF
TGTGCCAGCAGAAAATCAGGGGGCGCGGATCAGCCCCAGCATTTT
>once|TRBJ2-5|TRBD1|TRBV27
CASSRQGRETQYF
TGTGCCAGCAGCCGACAGGGACGGGAGACCCAGTACTTC
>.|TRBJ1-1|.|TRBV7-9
CASSLSQSNTEAFF
TGTGCCAGCAGCTTATCACAGTCGAACACTGAAGCTTTCTTT
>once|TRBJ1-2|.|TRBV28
CASSPITGLYGYTF
TGTGCCAGCAGCCCCATAACCGGTCTCTATGGCTACACCTTC
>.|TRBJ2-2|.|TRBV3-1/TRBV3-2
CASRQQGTNTGELFF
TGTGCCAGCAGACAACAGGGAACGAACACCGGGGAGCTGTTTTTT
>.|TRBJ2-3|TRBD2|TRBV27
CASSPPFGGGAWDTQYF
TGTGCCAGCAGTCCCCCCTTTGGCGGGGGGGCGTGGGATACGCAGTATTTT
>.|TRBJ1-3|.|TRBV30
CAWSGGTSSGNTIYF
TGTGCCTGGAGTGGGGGCACGAGCTCTGGAAACACCATATATTTT
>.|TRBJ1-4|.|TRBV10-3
CAISGGLGGNEKLFF
TGTGCCATCAGTGGGGGACTGGGGGGTAATGAAAAACTGTTTTTT
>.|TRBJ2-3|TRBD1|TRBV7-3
CASSPTGTGFKGQYF
TGTGCCAGCAGCCCTACCGGGACAGGCTTTAAGGGGCAGTATTTT
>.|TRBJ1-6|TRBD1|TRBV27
CASGGLYNSPLHF
TGTGCCTCAGGGGGTTTGTATAATTCACCCCTCCACTTT
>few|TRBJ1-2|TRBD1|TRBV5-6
CASNSRDRAGGYTF
TGTGCCAGCAATTCCCGGGACAGGGCTGGTGGCTACACCTTC
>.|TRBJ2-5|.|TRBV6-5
CASWGETQYF
TGTGCCAGCTGGGGCGAGACCCAGTACTTC
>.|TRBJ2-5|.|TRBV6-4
CASSDGVLVRAQETQYF
TGTGCCAGCAGTGACGGGGTACTAGTTAGGGCCCAAGAGACCCAGTACTTC
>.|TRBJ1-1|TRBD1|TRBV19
CASSIGDRLGTEAFF
TGTGCCAGTAGTATAGGGGACAGGCTGGGCACTGAAGCTTTCTTT
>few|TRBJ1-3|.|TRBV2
CASNRDGSSGNTIYF
TGTGCCAGCAACAGAGACGGAAGCTCTGGAAACACCATATATTTT
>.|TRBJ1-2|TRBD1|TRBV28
CASSPRTGGHYGYTF
TGTGCCAGCAGTCCGAGGACAGGGGGCCACTATGGCTACACCTTC
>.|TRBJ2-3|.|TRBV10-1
CASSDRDSTTDTQYF
TGCGCCAGCAGTGACCGTGACTCGACCACAGATACGCAGTATTTT
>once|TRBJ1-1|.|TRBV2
CASSDQGNTEAFF
TGTGCCAGCAGTGATCAGGGGAACACTGAAGCTTTCTTT
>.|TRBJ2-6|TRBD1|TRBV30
CAWGLQGAGANVLTF
TGTGCCTGGGGTCTTCAGGGGGCTGGGGCCAACGTCCTGACTTTC
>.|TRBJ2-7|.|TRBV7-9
CASSGSQVQYF
TGTGCCAGCAGCGGATCGCAGGTGCAGTACTTC
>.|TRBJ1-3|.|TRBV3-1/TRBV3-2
CASSQSRNSGNTIYF
TGTGCCAGCAGCCAGAGCCGAAACTCTGGAAACACCATATATTTT
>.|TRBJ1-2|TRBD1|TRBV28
CASTPTRGRSGYTF
TGTGCCAGCACCCCCACGAGGGGGCGGAGTGGCTACACCTTC
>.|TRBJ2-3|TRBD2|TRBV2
CASKRGGTDTQYF
TGTGCCAGCAAGCGGGGGGGCACAGATACGCAGTATTTT
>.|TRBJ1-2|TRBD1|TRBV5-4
CASSFNTGGGGYTF
TGTGCCAGCAGCTTTAATACAGGGGGCGGAGGCTACACCTTC
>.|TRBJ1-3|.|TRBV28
CASIGWGPAGNTIYF
TGTGCCAGCATTGGATGGGGGCCCGCTGGAAACACCATATATTTT
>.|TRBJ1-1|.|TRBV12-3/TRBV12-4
CASSRGTVAFF
TGTGCCAGCAGTCGGGGGACTGTAGCTTTCTTT
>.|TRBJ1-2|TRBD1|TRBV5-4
CASSPDRARGYTF
TGTGCCAGCAGCCCGGACAGGGCCCGCGGCTACACCTTC
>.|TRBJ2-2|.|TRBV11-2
CASSLTPGELFF
TGTGCCAGCAGCTTGACTCCCGGGGAGCTGTTTTTT
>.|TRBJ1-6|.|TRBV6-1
CASSESRRGTYNSPLHF
TGTGCCAGCAGTGAAAGTCGCCGGGGTACCTATAATTCACCCCTCCACTTT
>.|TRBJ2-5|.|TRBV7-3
CASSRGTPQETQYF
TGTGCCAGCAGCCGAGGGACACCCCAAGAGACCCAGTACTTC
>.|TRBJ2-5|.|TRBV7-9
CASSSRDSGETQYF
TGTGCCAGCAGCTCCCGGGACTCGGGGGAGACCCAGTACTTC
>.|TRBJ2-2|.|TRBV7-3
CASRTGTPTGELFF
TGTGCCAGCAGAACCGGGACACCCACCGGGGAGCTGTTTTTT
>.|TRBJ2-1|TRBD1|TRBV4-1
CASSQGPGTGMDEQFF
TGCGCCAGCAGCCAAGGACCCGGGACAGGGATGGATGAGCAGTTCTTC
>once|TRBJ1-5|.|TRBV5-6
CASSLWASLEPQHF
TGTGCCAGCAGCTTGTGGGCTTCTCTGGAGCCCCAGCATTTT